One T cell receptor (beta chain) is described in this entry. Ten or more counts support this clonotype. The antigen it recognizes is unknown. No quality values exist for individual bases; no much larger clone is one base distant. The lymph node samples were taken from the axillary draining lymph nodes of breast cancer patients. The source of the sample is a study of breast tumors, draining lymph nodes, adjacent tissues listed by TCRdb under 2016. Looking at the study overall: Breast cancer patients provided tumor, adjacent nontumor tissue and axillary lymph nodes, and the study compared the TCR beta repertoires across these three sources. In human breast cancer, the study set out to evaluate how tumor, surrounding tissue and draining lymph node repertoires relate to one another and whether T cells may move between these sites.

What the research found in general, with its limitations: A scenario in which most tumor T cells derive from the lymph node and then expand within tumor tissue was judged to be consistent with the data. Tumor and nontumor tissue repertoires were found to be significantly more similar in luminal-like than in basal-like breast cancer. Tumor T-cell repertoires showed less diversity than lymph node repertoires and more diversity than nontumor tissue repertoires, and tumor T-cell repertoires showed preferential V and J gene usage. The conclusion that tumor T cells originate in lymph nodes was presented as consistent with a hypothesis rather than as directly demonstrated.

TCRdb shows the sequencer as Illumina HiSeq 2000. TCR beta chain libraries were generated through multiplex PCR amplification. High-throughput sequencing was used to analyze the amplified TCR beta chain products. The raw public reads went through TCRdb reprocessing: fastp at Q25, MiXCR clone calling, in-frame beta chains kept. Merged by CDR3 protein, the rows form single entries marked with the most common genes and DNA. In this sample the table shows some 120,000 distinct CDR3 sequences, less than 25% of which occur a single time. The top ten clonotypes cover about 2.2% of the sample. Inclusive of the bounding cysteine and phenylalanine, the CDR3 is 15 residues long. Here the CDR3 DNA is all that survives: 45 bases in frame from base 1. The junction shows trimming of 5 bases on V and 5 bases on J, plus 19 bases between the germline ends. For CDR1 and CDR2, the germline V gene (reference sequence) lists DFQATT and SNEGSKA.

Sequences were obtained from axillary lymph node tissue. The sequence came from a female donor with breast cancer. Some clones in this sample may be carry-over from other donors' samples. The rearrangement joined TRBV20-1 to TRBJ2-1; no D segment can be confidently identified. The CDR3 amino acid sequence is: CSAPDVQVGHNEQFF. The nucleotide sequence is TGCAGTGCTCCAGACGTCCAGGTTGGGCACAATGAGCAGTTCTTC.